Each of the 24 T cell receptor beta chains below was sequenced from the same sample in a study of spatial heterogeneity in lung cancer. Time point defined: blood at routine non-recurrence follow-up after resection. Via MiXCR, TCRdb re-called the 5' RACE reads, giving one row per CDR3 protein. The repertoire has 85,000 to 100,000 distinct CDR3 sequences, approximately 20% of them found once; the top ten carry just over 20%. Sequencing used PBMCs, obtained at follow-up. The receptor source for this set is a male donor with early-stage non-small cell lung cancer.

The J gene is TRBJ2-7, the V gene TRBV6-1; D might be TRBD1 (6 bases). V gave up 0 bases and J gave up 5 bases, with 20 bases separating them. The CDR3 length is 17 residues. Germline V gene data show CDR1 as MNHNS and CDR2 as SASEGT. CDR3 sequence reads: CASSEALRQGSKDEQYF. The CDR3 coding sequence is TGTGCCAGCAGTGAAGCGCTTCGTCAGGGGAGTAAGGACGAGCAGTACTTC.

The chain recombines TRBV20-1 with TRBJ2-5; TRBD1 aligns across 9 bases. Germline CDR1 DFQATT, CDR2 SNEGSKA (reference sequence). V lost 5 bases and J lost 5; bases outside the gene matches: 6. The CDR3 loop spans 13 amino acids. The CDR3 nucleotides are TGCAGTGCTCCCGGGACAGGGAAGGAGACCCAGTACTTC. This translates into CSAPGTGKETQYF.

In this sample, this clonotype turned up a few times. The J gene is TRBJ2-1, the V gene TRBV19; 13 bases match TRBD2. The CDR3 has 15 amino acids. V shed 3 bases, J shed 7 bases, and the junction held 3 bases outside the gene matches. The germline gives CDR1 LNHDA, CDR2 SQIVND (reference sequence). This CDR3 is CASSMGTSGKNEQFF. DNA for the CDR3: TGTGCCAGTAGTATGGGGACTAGCGGGAAAAATGAGCAGTTCTTC.

This clonotype has only a few counts. The chain recombines TRBV20-1 with TRBJ2-1; D is undetermined. Germline V gene lookup returns CDR1 DFQATT and CDR2 SNEGSKA (reference sequence). The CDR3 is 13 amino acids. V shed 2 bases and J shed 1 base, with 6 bases lying between them. The CDR3 loop reads CSARPGSYNEQFF. The CDR3 region has the DNA TGCAGTGCTAGACCTGGATCCTACAATGAGCAGTTCTTC.

The table lists this clonotype with many counts. V gene TRBV7-6 combines with J gene TRBJ2-3, with a weak D call TRBD1 (5 bases). The V and J ends lost 0 bases and 4 bases respectively, with 8 bases between them. The CDR3 runs 14 residues. Germline V lookup: CDR1 SGHVS, CDR2 FNYEAQ. The CDR3 DNA reads as TGTGCCAGCAGCTTAGCGCAGGGTGCAGATACGCAGTATTTT. Translated: CASSLAQGADTQYF.

This clonotype was detected a few times. V and J are TRBV5-1 and TRBJ2-5; maybe TRBD2 (6 bases). CDR1 is SGHRS, CDR2 YFSETQ, per germline. The CDR3 loop spans 15 amino acids. V lost 0 bases to trimming and J lost 4 bases, with 13 bases between them. The CDR3 sequence: CASSLVRDPGETQYF. The CDR3, as DNA: TGCGCCAGCAGCTTGGTGCGGGACCCCGGAGAGACCCAGTACTTC.

The chain carries TRBV19 and TRBJ2-5, with D perhaps given as TRBD1 or TRBD2 (5 bases each). The CDR3 totals 13 residues. Trimming removed 4 bases from V and 4 bases from J, with 10 bases in between. Germline V gene lookup returns CDR1 LNHDA and CDR2 SQIVND (reference sequence). The CDR3 is CASSRRDAETQYF. Here the CDR3 DNA reads TGTGCCAGTAGTAGACGGGACGCAGAGACCCAGTACTTC.

This clonotype was counted between two and nine times. The CDR3 region has the DNA TGCAGTGCTAGAGATCAAGGCTATGGTGAAGCTTTCTTT. It yields the protein CSARDQGYGEAFF. The J gene is TRBJ1-1, the V gene TRBV20-1, with D hard to call. V was shortened by 0 bases and J by 7 bases, with 12 bases between the two germline ends. The CDR3 consists of 13 residues. Germline CDR1 reads DFQATT; CDR2 reads SNEGSKA (reference sequence).

This chain connects TRBV10-1 to TRBJ1-1, with unresolved D. In germline, CDR1 is WNHNN, CDR2 SYGVQD (reference sequence). The CDR3 contains 14 residues. The V and J ends lost 6 bases and 0 bases respectively, with 11 bases between them. As DNA, the CDR3 is TGCGCCAGCAGGGTGACACTTATGAACACTGAAGCTTTCTTT. Its protein product is CASRVTLMNTEAFF.

V gene TRBV11-2 combines with J gene TRBJ2-2; 10 bases are shared with TRBD2. Germline assignment: CDR1 SGHAT and CDR2 FQNNGV. V lost 7 bases and J lost 8; bases outside the gene matches: 19. The CDR3 length is 18 residues. As DNA, the CDR3 is TGTGCCAGCACTCCACCCACCGAGCGGGGGGGAATCTCGGGGGAGCTGTTTTTT. As protein: CASTPPTERGGISGELFF.

Many counts were recorded for this clonotype. The chain is built from TRBV24-1 and TRBJ2-1; D uncertain. Germline values: CDR1 KGHDR, CDR2 SFDVKD. V lost 9 bases to trimming and J lost 5 bases, with 10 bases between them. The CDR3 sequence is 12 residues long. CDR3 coding DNA: TGTGCCACCCAGGAGAGGAACAATGAGCAGTTCTTC. Translating gives CATQERNNEQFF.

V is TRBV2 and J is TRBJ1-1; 7 bases agree with TRBD1. There are 15 residues in the CDR3. The V gene end was trimmed by 1 base and the J gene end by 0 bases; junction bases not matched to a gene: 2. Germline loops: CDR1 SNHLY, CDR2 FYNNEI. CDR3 sequence reads: CASSEEGAVNTEAFF. In nucleotides, the CDR3 is TGTGCCAGCAGTGAAGAGGGGGCAGTGAACACTGAAGCTTTCTTT.

This clonotype was found many times. This sequence joins TRBV4-3 and TRBJ2-2; D unresolved. V was pared by 0 bases and J by 6 bases, with 14 bases between. Germline V gives CDR1 LGHNA, CDR2 YSLEER. This CDR3 has 16 amino acids. The CDR3 region is CASSQDGLSIPGELFF. The CDR3 region has the DNA TGCGCCAGCAGCCAAGACGGCCTTTCAATCCCCGGGGAGCTGTTTTTT.

This clonotype was detected a few times. The rearrangement uses TRBV20-1 and TRBJ1-2, with TRBD1 matching 7 bases. This CDR3 region has 19 residues. Germline CDR1 is DFQATT and CDR2 is SNEGSKA (reference sequence). Losses at the gene ends were 0 bases for V and 2 bases for J; bases not matched to a gene: 18. In DNA, the CDR3 is TGCAGTGCTAGAGATGTAAATGTTCTCGACAGGGAGGGGAACTATGGCTACACCTTC. This translates into CSARDVNVLDREGNYGYTF.

J is TRBJ1-3 and V is TRBV9; the match to TRBD1 covers 7 bases. The CDR3 is 16 amino acids. The V gene's germline CDR1 is SGDLS and CDR2 YYNGEE. With V trimmed by 3 bases and J by 7 bases, 13 bases remained unmatched. CDR3 in DNA: TGTGCCAGCAGCGCCGGGACAGATTTTACCCGGAACACCATATATTTT. It encodes CASSAGTDFTRNTIYF.

The J gene is TRBJ1-1, the V gene TRBV6-5; D remains ambiguous. Trimming pared 5 bases from V and 0 bases from J, leaving 13 bases between. Germline-derived CDR1 and CDR2 are MNHEY and SVGAGI. This CDR3 is built from 15 residues. The CDR3 protein is CASSNADGLNTEAFF. CDR3 nucleotide sequence: TGTGCCAGCAGTAATGCGGACGGATTGAACACTGAAGCTTTCTTT.

V gene TRBV9 combines with J gene TRBJ2-2, with D perhaps matching TRBD1 (6 bases). Germline-derived CDR1 and CDR2 are SGDLS and YYNGEE. This CDR3 has 17 residues. V was clipped by 4 bases and J by 4 bases, with 20 bases between them. The CDR3 loop reads CASSPYLSGEGTGELFF. The CDR3 region has the DNA TGTGCCAGCAGCCCCTATCTGTCAGGGGAAGGCACCGGGGAGCTGTTTTTT.

This clonotype was seen more than once but under ten times. The chain has TRBV5-1 and TRBJ1-4; D remains unclear. The germline gives CDR1 SGHRS, CDR2 YFSETQ. The length of the CDR3 is 14 residues. Trimming pared 2 bases from V and 3 bases from J, leaving 8 bases between. The CDR3 sequence: CASSFQNPNEKLFF. As DNA, the CDR3 is TGCGCCAGCAGCTTCCAAAACCCTAATGAAAAACTGTTTTTT.

This clonotype has ten or more counts. This chain links TRBV28 with TRBJ1-3, with 8 bases fitting TRBD1. The CDR3 covers 19 residues. V lost 6 bases, J lost 2 bases, and 18 bases stayed unmatched. Looked up from germline, CDR1 is MDHEN and CDR2 is SYDVKM. CDR3 nucleotides: TGTGCCAGCAGCTCAAGGGCAGGGGGCGAATATGGACCTGGAAACACCATATATTTT. It is translated as CASSSRAGGEYGPGNTIYF.

The chain combines TRBV12-3 or TRBV12-4 with TRBJ1-1; 7 nucleotides agree with TRBD1. V trimming: 6 bases; J trimming: 5 bases; junction bases outside the gene matches: 6. The CDR3 extends over 13 amino acids. The CDR3, as DNA: TGTGCCAGCAGCACAGGGGTTGCGACTGAAGCTTTCTTT. The encoded protein is CASSTGVATEAFF.

This clonotype was observed a handful of times. At one end the junction does not follow the germline gene, possibly because of a read error. CDR3 DNA: TGTGCCAGCAGCTCCTTCAATGAGCAGTTCTTC. Encoded protein: CASSSFNEQFF. The chain links TRBV7-9 to TRBJ2-1; D is undetermined. Germline loops: CDR1 SEHNR, CDR2 FQNEAQ (reference sequence). The CDR3 length is 11 residues. Drawing the rest from reference TRBV7-9 and TRBJ2-1, the complete variable domain is DTGVSQNPRHKITKRGQNVTFRCDPISEHNRLYWYRQTLGQGPEFLTYFQNEAQLEKSRLLSDRFSAERPKGSFSTLEIQRTEQGDSAMYLCASSSFNEQFFGPGTRLTVL.

This clonotype turned up a few times. The chain recombines TRBV19 with TRBJ2-3; tentatively, D is TRBD1 (6 bases). Germline loops: CDR1 LNHDA, CDR2 SQIVND (reference sequence). The germline V and J ends were trimmed by 3 bases and 3 bases, with 7 bases remaining between them. This CDR3 has 13 amino acids. The CDR3 region has the DNA TGTGCCAGTAGTATGACAGGAACAGATACGCAGTATTTT. Its translation: CASSMTGTDTQYF.

The chain combines TRBV30 with TRBJ2-4; TRBD1 aligns across 8 bases. Unmatched junction bases numbered 3, after V lost 0 bases and J lost 2 bases. This CDR3 is built from 15 residues. Germline V gene sequence: CDR1 GTSNPN, CDR2 SVGIG (reference sequence). Here the CDR3 DNA reads TGTGCCTGGAGTGTAGGCAGGGGGCCCAAAAACATTCAGTACTTC. Translated: CAWSVGRGPKNIQYF.

The chain links TRBV2 to TRBJ2-3; no definite D call. In germline, CDR1 is SNHLY, CDR2 FYNNEI. The CDR3 has 15 amino acids. Trimming took 2 bases from V and 5 from J, leaving 14 bases between them. DNA of the CDR3: TGTGCCAGCAGTGAATCCGGTGTGGTCGGAGATACGCAGTATTTT. Protein product: CASSESGVVGDTQYF.